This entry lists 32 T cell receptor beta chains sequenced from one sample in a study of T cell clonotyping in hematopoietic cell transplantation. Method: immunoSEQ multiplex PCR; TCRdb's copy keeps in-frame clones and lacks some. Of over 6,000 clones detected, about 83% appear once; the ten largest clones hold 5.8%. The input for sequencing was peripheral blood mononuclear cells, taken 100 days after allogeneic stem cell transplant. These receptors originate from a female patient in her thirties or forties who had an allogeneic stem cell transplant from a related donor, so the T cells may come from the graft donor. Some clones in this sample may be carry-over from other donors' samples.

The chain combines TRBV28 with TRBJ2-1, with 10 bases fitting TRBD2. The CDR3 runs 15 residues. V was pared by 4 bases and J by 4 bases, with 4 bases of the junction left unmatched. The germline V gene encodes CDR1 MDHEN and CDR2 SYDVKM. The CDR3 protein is CASSYGLAEYNEQFF. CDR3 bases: TGTGCCAGCAGTTACGGACTAGCGGAGTACAATGAGCAGTTCTTC.

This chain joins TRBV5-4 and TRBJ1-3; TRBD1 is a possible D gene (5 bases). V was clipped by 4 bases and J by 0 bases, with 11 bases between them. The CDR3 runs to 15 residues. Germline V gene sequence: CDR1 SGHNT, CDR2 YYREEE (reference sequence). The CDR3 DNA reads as TGTGCCAGCAGCAACAGGCTCCCCTCTGGAAACACCATATATTTT. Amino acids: CASSNRLPSGNTIYF. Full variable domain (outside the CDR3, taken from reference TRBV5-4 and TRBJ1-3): ETGVTQSPTHLIKTRGQQVTLRCSSQSGHNTVSWYQQALGQGPQFIFQYYREEENGRGNFPPRFSGLQFPNYSSELNVNALELDDSALYLCASSNRLPSGNTIYFGEGSWLTVV.

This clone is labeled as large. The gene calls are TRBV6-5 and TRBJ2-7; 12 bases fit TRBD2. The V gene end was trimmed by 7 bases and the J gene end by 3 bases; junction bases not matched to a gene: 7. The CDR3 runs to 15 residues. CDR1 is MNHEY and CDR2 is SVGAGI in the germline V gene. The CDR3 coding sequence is TGTGCCAGCAACCCTAGCGGGAGGGCCGTCTACGAGCAGTACTTC. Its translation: CASNPSGRAVYEQYF.

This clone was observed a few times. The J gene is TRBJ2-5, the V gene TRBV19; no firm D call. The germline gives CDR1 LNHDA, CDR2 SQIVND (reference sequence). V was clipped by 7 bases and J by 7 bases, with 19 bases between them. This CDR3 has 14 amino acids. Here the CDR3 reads CASNQGRDSATQYF. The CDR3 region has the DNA TGTGCCAGTAACCAAGGACGAGACTCTGCGACCCAGTACTTC.

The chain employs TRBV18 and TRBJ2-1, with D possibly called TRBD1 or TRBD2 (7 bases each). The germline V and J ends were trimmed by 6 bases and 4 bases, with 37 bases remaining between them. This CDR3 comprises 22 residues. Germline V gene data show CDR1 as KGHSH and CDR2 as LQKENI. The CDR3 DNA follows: TGTGCCAGCTCGTTATCCCCCGGGAGGACAGGTACCCCATCCACTAGGTACAATGAGCAGTTCTTC. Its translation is CASSLSPGRTGTPSTRYNEQFF.

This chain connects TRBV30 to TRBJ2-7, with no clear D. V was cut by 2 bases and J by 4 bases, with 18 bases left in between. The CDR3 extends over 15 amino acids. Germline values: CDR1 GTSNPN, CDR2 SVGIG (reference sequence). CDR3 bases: TGTGCCTGGAGTCACAGTCAGCTCAGACCTTACGAGCAGTACTTC. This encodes CAWSHSQLRPYEQYF.

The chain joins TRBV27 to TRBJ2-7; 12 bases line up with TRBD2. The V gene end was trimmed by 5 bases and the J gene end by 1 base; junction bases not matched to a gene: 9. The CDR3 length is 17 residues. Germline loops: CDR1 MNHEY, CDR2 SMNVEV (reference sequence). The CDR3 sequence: CASSPGLAGVSSYEQYF. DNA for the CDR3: TGTGCCAGCAGTCCGGGACTAGCGGGCGTTTCTTCCTACGAGCAGTACTTC.

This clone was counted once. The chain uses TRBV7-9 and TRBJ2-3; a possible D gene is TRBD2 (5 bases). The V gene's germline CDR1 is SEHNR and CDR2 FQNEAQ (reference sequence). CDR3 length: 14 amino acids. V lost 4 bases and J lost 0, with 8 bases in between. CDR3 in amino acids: CASSSRASTDTQYF. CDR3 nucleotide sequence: TGTGCCAGCAGCTCGCGGGCGAGCACAGATACGCAGTATTTT. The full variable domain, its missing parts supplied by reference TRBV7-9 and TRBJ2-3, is DTGVSQNPRHKITKRGQNVTFRCDPISEHNRLYWYRQTLGQGPEFLTYFQNEAQLEKSRLLSDRFSAERPKGSFSTLEIQRTEQGDSAMYLCASSSRASTDTQYFGPGTRLTVL.

The CDR3 spells CAQSDRVSGANVLTF. In DNA, the CDR3 is TGTGCCCAGAGCGACAGAGTCTCTGGGGCCAACGTCCTGACTTTC. V and J are TRBV30 and TRBJ2-6; D is possibly TRBD1 (5 bases). The V end lost 8 bases, the J end lost 0 bases, and 14 bases lay between the germline ends. This CDR3 spans 15 amino acids. Germline CDR1 reads GTSNPN; CDR2 reads SVGIG (reference sequence).

In nucleotides, the CDR3 is TGTGCCAGTAAGGGGTTTTCTGGAAACACCATATATTTT. This sequence encodes CASKGFSGNTIYF. This chain links TRBV7-9 with TRBJ1-3, with TRBD1 as a possible D gene (5 bases). The CDR3 consists of 13 residues. V shed 9 bases and J shed 1 base, with 10 bases lying between them. Germline-derived CDR1 and CDR2 are SEHNR and FQNEAQ (reference sequence).

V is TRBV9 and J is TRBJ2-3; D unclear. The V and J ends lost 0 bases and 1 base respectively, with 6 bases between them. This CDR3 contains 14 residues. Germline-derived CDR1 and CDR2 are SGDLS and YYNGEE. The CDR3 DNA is TGTGCCAGCAGCGTAGATCCGGGCACAGATACGCAGTATTTT. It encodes CASSVDPGTDTQYF.

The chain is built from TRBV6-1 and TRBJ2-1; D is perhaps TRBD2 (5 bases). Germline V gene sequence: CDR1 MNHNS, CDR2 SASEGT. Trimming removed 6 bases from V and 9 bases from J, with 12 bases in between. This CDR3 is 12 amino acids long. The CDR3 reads CASRREGGEQFF. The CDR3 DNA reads TGTGCCAGCAGGCGAGAGGGTGGTGAGCAGTTCTTC.

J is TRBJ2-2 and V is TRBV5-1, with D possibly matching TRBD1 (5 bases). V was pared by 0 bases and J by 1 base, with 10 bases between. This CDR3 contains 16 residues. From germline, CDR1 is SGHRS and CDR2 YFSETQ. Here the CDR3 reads CASSLDRRRNTGELFF. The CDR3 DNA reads TGCGCCAGCAGCTTGGACAGGCGGCGGAACACCGGGGAGCTGTTTTTT.

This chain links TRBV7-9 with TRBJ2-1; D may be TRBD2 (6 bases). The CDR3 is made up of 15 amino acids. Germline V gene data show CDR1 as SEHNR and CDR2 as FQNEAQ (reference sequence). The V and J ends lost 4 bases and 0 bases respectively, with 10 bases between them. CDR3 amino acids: CASSWDGSSYNEQFF. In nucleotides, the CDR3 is TGTGCCAGCAGCTGGGACGGGAGCTCCTACAATGAGCAGTTCTTC.

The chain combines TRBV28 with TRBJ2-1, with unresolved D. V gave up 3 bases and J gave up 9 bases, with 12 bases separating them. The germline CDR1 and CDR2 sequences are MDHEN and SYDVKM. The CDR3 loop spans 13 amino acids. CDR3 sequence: CASSLGPRSEQFF. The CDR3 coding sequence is TGTGCCAGCAGTTTGGGCCCCCGGAGTGAGCAGTTCTTC.

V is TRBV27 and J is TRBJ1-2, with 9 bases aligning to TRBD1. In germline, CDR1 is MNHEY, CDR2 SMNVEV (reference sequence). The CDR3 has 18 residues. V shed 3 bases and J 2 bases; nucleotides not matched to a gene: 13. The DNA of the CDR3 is TGTGCCAGCAGTTTCCTAAGGTGGGGACAGGGCCAGAACTATGGCTACACCTTC. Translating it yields CASSFLRWGQGQNYGYTF.

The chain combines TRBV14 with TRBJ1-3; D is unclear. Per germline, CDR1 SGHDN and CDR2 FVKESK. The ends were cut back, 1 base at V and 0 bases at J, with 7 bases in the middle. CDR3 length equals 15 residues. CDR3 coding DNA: TGTGCCAGCAGCCAAGTGGTCGGCTCTGGAAACACCATATATTTT. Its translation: CASSQVVGSGNTIYF.

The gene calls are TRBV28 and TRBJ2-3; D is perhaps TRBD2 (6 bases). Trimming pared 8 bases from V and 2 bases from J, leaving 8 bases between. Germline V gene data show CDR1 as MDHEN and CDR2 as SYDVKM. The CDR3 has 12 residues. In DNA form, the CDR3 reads TGTGCCAGCTCGGGGGTCACAGATACGCAGTATTTT. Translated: CASSGVTDTQYF.

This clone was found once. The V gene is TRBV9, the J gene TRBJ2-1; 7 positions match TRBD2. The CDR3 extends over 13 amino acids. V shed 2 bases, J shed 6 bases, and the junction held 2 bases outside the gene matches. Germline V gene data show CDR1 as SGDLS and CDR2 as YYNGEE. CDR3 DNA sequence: TGTGCCAGCAGCGTCGGGGGGACCAATGAGCAGTTCTTC. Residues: CASSVGGTNEQFF.

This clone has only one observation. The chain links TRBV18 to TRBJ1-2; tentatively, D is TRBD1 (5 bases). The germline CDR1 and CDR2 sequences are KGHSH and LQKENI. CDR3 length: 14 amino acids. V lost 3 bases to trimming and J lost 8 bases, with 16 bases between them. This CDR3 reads CASSPSLRGDGYTF. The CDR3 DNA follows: TGTGCCAGCTCACCCTCCCTCCGGGGGGACGGCTACACCTTC.

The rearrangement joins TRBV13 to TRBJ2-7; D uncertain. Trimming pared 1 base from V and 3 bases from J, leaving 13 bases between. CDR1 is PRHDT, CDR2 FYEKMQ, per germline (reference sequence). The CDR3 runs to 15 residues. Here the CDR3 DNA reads TGTGCCAGCAGCTTAGAGGGCTCCGAACACTACGAGCAGTACTTC. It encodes CASSLEGSEHYEQYF.

The CDR3 reads CASNNGEEEKLFF. In DNA, the CDR3 is TGTGCCAGCAACAACGGGGAGGAGGAAAAACTGTTTTTT. The J gene is TRBJ1-4, the V gene TRBV7-9; D is undetermined. The CDR3 loop spans 13 amino acids. The V gene's germline CDR1 is SEHNR and CDR2 FQNEAQ (reference sequence). The V end was cut by 7 bases, the J end by 8 bases, with 14 bases between.

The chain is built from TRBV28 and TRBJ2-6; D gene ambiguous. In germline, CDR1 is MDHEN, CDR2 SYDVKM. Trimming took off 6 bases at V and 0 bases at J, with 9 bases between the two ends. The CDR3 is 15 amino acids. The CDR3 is CASSLMSSGANVLTF. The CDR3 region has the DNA TGTGCCAGCAGCCTAATGAGCTCTGGGGCCAACGTCCTGACTTTC.

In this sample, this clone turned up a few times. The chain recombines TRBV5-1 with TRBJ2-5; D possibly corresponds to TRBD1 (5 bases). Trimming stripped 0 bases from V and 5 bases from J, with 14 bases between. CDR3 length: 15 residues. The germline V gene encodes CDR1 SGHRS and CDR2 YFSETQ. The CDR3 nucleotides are TGCGCCAGCAGCTTGGAAGGGGCGGATGGGGAGACCCAGTACTTC. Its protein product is CASSLEGADGETQYF.

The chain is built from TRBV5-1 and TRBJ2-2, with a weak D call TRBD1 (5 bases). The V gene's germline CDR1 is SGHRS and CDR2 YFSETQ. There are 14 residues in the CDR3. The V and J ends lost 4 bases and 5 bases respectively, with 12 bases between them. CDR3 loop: CASSVGEKTGELFF. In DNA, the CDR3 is TGCGCCAGCAGCGTAGGGGAAAAAACCGGGGAGCTGTTTTTT.

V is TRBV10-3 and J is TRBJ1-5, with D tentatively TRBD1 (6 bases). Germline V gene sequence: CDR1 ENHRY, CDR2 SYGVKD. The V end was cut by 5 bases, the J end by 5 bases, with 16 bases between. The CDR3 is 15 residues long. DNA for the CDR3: TGTGCCATCAGTACTACAGGGACGAGGGATCAGCCCCAGCATTTT. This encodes CAISTTGTRDQPQHF.

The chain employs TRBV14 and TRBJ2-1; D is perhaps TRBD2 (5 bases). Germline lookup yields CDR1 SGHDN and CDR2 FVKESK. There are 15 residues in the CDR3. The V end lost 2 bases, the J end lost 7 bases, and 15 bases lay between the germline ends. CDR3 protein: CASSQLEGSLNEQFF. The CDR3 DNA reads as TGTGCCAGCAGCCAACTAGAGGGAAGTTTGAATGAGCAGTTCTTC.

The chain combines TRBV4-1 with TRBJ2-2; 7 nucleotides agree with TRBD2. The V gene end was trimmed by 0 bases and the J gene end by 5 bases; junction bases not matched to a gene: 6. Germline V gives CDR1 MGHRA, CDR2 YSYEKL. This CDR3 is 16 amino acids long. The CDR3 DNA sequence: TGCGCCAGCAGCCAAGATGGGGGAGGGCATACCGGGGAGCTGTTTTTT. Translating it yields CASSQDGGGHTGELFF.

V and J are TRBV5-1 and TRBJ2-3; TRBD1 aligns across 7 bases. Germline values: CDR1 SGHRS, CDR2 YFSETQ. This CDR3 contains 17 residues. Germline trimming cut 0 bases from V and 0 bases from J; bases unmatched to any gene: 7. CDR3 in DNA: TGCGCCAGCAGCTTGGAGGGACAGACTCCTAGCACAGATACGCAGTATTTT. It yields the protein CASSLEGQTPSTDTQYF.

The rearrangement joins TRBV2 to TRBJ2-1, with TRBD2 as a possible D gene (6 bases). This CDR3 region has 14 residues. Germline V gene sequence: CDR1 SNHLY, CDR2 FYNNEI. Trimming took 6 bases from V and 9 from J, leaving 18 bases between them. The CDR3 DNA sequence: TGTGCCAGCAGGGCGACGGAGGTCGGGGGTGAGCAGTTCTTC. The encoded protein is CASRATEVGGEQFF.

The CDR3 region has the DNA TGCGCCAGCAGTGAGTCGGTGGGGACTAGCGGGACAGGCAATGAGCAGTTCTTC. It is translated as CASSESVGTSGTGNEQFF. This chain links TRBV10-1 with TRBJ2-1, with 13 bases lining up with TRBD2. With 0 bases clipped from V and 6 bases from J, the junction kept 8 bases outside the gene matches. Per germline, CDR1 WNHNN and CDR2 SYGVQD (reference sequence). This CDR3 has 18 residues.

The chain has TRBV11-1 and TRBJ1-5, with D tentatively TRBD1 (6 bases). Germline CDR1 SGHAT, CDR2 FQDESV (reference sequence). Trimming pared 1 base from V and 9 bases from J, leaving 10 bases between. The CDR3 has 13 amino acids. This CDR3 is CASSLGQDSPQHF. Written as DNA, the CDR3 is TGTGCCAGCAGCTTAGGACAGGACTCGCCCCAGCATTTT.